The 7 T cell receptor beta chains below come from one sample, sequenced in a study of PD-1 blockade in mismatch repair-deficient tumors. This table comes from immunoSEQ multiplex PCR, and its TCRdb copy is limited to in-frame clones, with some not included. Seen here are tens of thousands of clones, 75% to 90% observed once, and the top ten hold about 3.4%. The sequences come from PBMCs, collected around 6 weeks after starting pembrolizumab. These receptors originate from an adult with mismatch repair-deficient cancer.

The chain carries TRBV13 and TRBJ2-5, with D possibly matching TRBD2 (5 bases). With 2 bases removed from V and 4 bases from J, the gap between germline ends came to 11 bases. This CDR3 has 14 residues. Germline CDR1 PRHDT, CDR2 FYEKMQ (reference sequence). CDR3 DNA sequence: TGTGCCAGCAGCTTACGGTTAGGAGGAGAGACCCAGTACTTC. Translated: CASSLRLGGETQYF. Filled out from reference TRBV13 and TRBJ2-5, the complete variable domain reads AAGVIQSPRHLIKEKRETATLKCYPIPRHDTVYWYQQGPGQDPQFLISFYEKMQSDKGSIPDRFSAQQFSDYHSELNMSSLELGDSALYFCASSLRLGGETQYFGPGTRLLVL.

This chain connects TRBV27 to TRBJ2-1; TRBD2 matches 14 bases. Germline V gene data show CDR1 as MNHEY and CDR2 as SMNVEV (reference sequence). The CDR3 runs to 18 residues. Unmatched junction bases numbered 7, after V lost 6 bases and J lost 0 bases. The CDR3 is CASRRLAGGGNSYNEQFF. For the CDR3, the DNA is TGTGCCAGCAGGCGACTAGCGGGAGGGGGGAACTCCTACAATGAGCAGTTCTTC.

The sample holds a few counts of this clone. The gene calls are TRBV27 and TRBJ2-7; D possibly corresponds to TRBD1 (5 bases). The germline V gene encodes CDR1 MNHEY and CDR2 SMNVEV (reference sequence). V was trimmed by 0 bases and J by 2 bases, leaving 8 bases between them. CDR3 length equals 14 residues. The CDR3, as DNA: TGTGCCAGCAGTTTATCAACAGGTACCTACGAGCAGTACTTC. Encoded protein: CASSLSTGTYEQYF.

The chain links TRBV15 to TRBJ2-3, with 8 bases that match TRBD1. This CDR3 spans 16 amino acids. V was clipped by 0 bases and J by 3 bases; unmatched bases: 5. The germline CDR1 and CDR2 sequences are LNHNV and YYDKDF (reference sequence). CDR3 region: CATSRDRQGKTDTQYF. CDR3 nucleotides: TGTGCCACCAGCAGAGATCGACAGGGGAAGACAGATACGCAGTATTTT.

V usage is TRBV20-1 and J usage is TRBJ2-5; D not resolved. Trimming took off 4 bases at V and 4 bases at J, with 7 bases between the two ends. The length of the CDR3 is 11 residues. The V gene's germline CDR1 is DFQATT and CDR2 SNEGSKA (reference sequence). CDR3 in amino acids: CSATIRETQYF. The CDR3 coding sequence is TGCAGTGCTACTATACGAGAGACCCAGTACTTC.

The chain combines TRBV29-1 with TRBJ2-7; the D gene is possibly TRBD2 (6 bases). The CDR3 covers 15 residues. From germline, CDR1 is SQVTM and CDR2 ANQGSEA. V lost 7 bases to trimming and J lost 0 bases, with 19 bases between them. The CDR3 loop is CSAEGPSASSYEQYF. The CDR3 DNA sequence: TGCAGCGCCGAAGGGCCTAGCGCCAGCTCCTACGAGCAGTACTTC.

J is TRBJ2-1 and V is TRBV2, with 7 positions matching TRBD2. Germline assignment: CDR1 SNHLY and CDR2 FYNNEI. The CDR3 is made up of 15 amino acids. V lost 6 bases, J lost 6 bases, and 11 bases stayed unmatched. The DNA of the CDR3 is TGTGCCAGCAGCGACCAAGCGGGATCTTCCAATGAGCAGTTCTTC. Translating gives CASSDQAGSSNEQFF.